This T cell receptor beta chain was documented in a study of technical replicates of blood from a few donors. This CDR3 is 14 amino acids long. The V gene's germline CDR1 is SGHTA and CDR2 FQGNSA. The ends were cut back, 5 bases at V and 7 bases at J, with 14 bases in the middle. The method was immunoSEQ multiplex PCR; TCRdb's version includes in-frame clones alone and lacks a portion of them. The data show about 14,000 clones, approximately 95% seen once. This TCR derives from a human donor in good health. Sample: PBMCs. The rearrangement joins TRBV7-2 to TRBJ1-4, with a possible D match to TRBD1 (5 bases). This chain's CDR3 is CASSPQGVSEKLFF. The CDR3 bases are TGTGCCAGCAGCCCTCAGGGTGTGAGTGAAAAACTGTTTTTT.